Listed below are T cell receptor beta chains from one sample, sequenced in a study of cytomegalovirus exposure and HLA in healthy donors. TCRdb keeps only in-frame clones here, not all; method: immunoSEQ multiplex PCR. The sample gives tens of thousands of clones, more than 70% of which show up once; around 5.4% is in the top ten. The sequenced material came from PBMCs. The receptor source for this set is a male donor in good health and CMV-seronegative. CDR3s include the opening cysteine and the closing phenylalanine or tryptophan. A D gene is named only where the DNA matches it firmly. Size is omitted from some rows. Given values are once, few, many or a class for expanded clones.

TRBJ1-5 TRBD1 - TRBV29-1 CSVEGQGGNQPQHF TGCAGCGTTGAAGGACAGGGCGGCAATCAGCCCCAGCATTTT
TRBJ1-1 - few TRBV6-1 CASSAPLTEAFF TGTGCCAGCAGTGCCCCCTTGACTGAAGCTTTCTTT
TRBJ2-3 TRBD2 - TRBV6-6 CASRPGLAGTDTQYF TGTGCCAGCAGGCCGGGACTAGCCGGCACAGATACGCAGTATTTT
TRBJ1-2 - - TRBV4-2 CASSQEGVFTGTNGYTF TGTGCCAGCAGCCAAGAAGGCGTGTTTACAGGGACTAATGGCTACACCTTC
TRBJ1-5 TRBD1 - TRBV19 CASSGTANQPQHF TGTGCCAGTTCCGGGACAGCCAATCAGCCCCAGCATTTT
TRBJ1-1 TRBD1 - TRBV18 CASSRRLTGGQVTEAFF TGTGCCAGCTCACGCAGATTGACAGGGGGCCAGGTCACTGAAGCTTTCTTT
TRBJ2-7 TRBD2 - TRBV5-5 CASSAAGGTGYEQYF TGTGCCAGCAGCGCCGCGGGGGGCACAGGGTACGAGCAGTACTTC
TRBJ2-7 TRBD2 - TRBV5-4 CASSLGGGVSYEQYF TGTGCCAGCAGCTTGGGGGGGGGAGTCTCCTACGAGCAGTACTTC
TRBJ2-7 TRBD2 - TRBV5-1 CASSLERLAENYYEQYF TGCGCCAGCAGCTTGGAGAGACTAGCGGAAAATTACTACGAGCAGTACTTC
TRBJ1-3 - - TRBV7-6 CASSPDAGITSSGNTIYF TGTGCCAGCAGCCCAGACGCCGGGATTACCTCCTCTGGAAACACCATATATTTT
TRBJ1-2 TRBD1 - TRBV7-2 CASSLAGTGGVNQLGYTF TGTGCCAGCAGCTTAGCCGGGACAGGGGGCGTCAATCAGCTCGGCTACACCTTC